The 3 T cell receptor beta chains below come from one sample, sequenced in a study of shared clonotypes between healthy human individuals. Profiled with immunoSEQ multiplex PCR; TCRdb holds only in-frame clones, not every one. The sample contains fewer than 650,000 clones, about three quarters of which appear only once. What was sequenced was PBMCs. The receptor source for this set is a woman in her forties in good health. Some clones in this sample may be carry-over from other donors' samples.

V usage is TRBV15 and J usage is TRBJ2-7; D is ambiguous. The germline V and J ends were trimmed by 0 bases and 1 base, with 10 bases remaining between them. CDR3 length equals 15 residues. CDR1 and CDR2 from the germline V gene are LNHNV and YYDKDF (reference sequence). The DNA of the CDR3 is TGTGCCACCAGCAGAGAGTTCGCAGGATCCTACGAGCAGTACTTC. The encoded protein is CATSREFAGSYEQYF.

The V and J genes are TRBV5-4 and TRBJ1-4, with D perhaps TRBD1 (5 bases). The germline V gene has CDR1 SGHNT and CDR2 YYREEE (reference sequence). Trimming took off 0 bases at V and 3 bases at J, with 15 bases between the two ends. CDR3 length equals 17 residues. The CDR3 nucleotides are TGTGCCAGCAGCTTGGGGGGTGGAGGGGCTCCTAATGAAAAACTGTTTTTT. This translates into CASSLGGGGAPNEKLFF. Drawing the rest from reference TRBV5-4 and TRBJ1-4, the complete variable domain is ETGVTQSPTHLIKTRGQQVTLRCSSQSGHNTVSWYQQALGQGPQFIFQYYREEENGRGNFPPRFSGLQFPNYSSELNVNALELDDSALYLCASSLGGGGAPNEKLFFGSGTQLSVL.

The chain recombines TRBV19 with TRBJ1-5; perhaps TRBD1 as D (5 bases). Germline CDR1 is LNHDA and CDR2 is SQIVND (reference sequence). The CDR3 contains 17 residues. The V and J ends lost 1 base and 0 bases respectively, with 13 bases between them. This chain's CDR3 is CASSIGPGRNSNQPQHF. CDR3 in DNA: TGTGCCAGTAGTATAGGGCCGGGACGGAATAGCAATCAGCCCCAGCATTTT.